These 24 T cell receptor beta chains originate from one sample sequenced in a study of cytomegalovirus exposure and HLA in healthy donors. It was with 60 Vbeta and 13 Jbeta primers that the PCR ran. Repertoires were generated with immunoSEQ multiplex PCR, while TCRdb's copy carries only in-frame clones and drops some. The sample has 150,000 to 200,000 clones; the top ten hold roughly 0.7%. The specimen was PBMCs. These receptor sequences come from a boy aged 5-17 years in good health and CMV-seronegative.

The chain uses TRBV7-8 and TRBJ2-7; D possibly corresponds to TRBD2 (5 bases). The length of the CDR3 is 13 residues. Germline assignment: CDR1 SGHVS and CDR2 FQNEAQ. V was cut by 6 bases and J by 6 bases, with 15 bases left in between. CDR3 sequence reads: CASRLGWAAEQYF. In DNA form, the CDR3 reads TGTGCCAGCAGACTAGGGTGGGCGGCCGAGCAGTACTTC.

The V and J genes are TRBV5-1 and TRBJ2-2; D is unclear. Deletions cut 6 bases from V and 6 bases from J, with 6 bases between. The CDR3 loop spans 11 amino acids. Germline V gene lookup returns CDR1 SGHRS and CDR2 YFSETQ. The CDR3 loop reads CASKSPGELFF. CDR3 DNA: TGCGCCAGCAAGAGTCCCGGGGAGCTGTTTTTT.

The chain recombines TRBV7-3 with TRBJ2-1; no definite D call. The germline gives CDR1 SGHTA, CDR2 FQGTGA. Trimming removed 1 base at V and 4 bases at J, with 8 bases between. The CDR3 has 14 residues. CDR3 coding DNA: TGTGCCAGCAGCTTAAGTATGACATACAATGAGCAGTTCTTC. It codes for CASSLSMTYNEQFF.

The chain has TRBV27 and TRBJ2-1; the D gene is possibly TRBD2 (7 bases). The V end lost 10 bases, the J end lost 6 bases, and 19 bases lay between the germline ends. The V gene's germline CDR1 is MNHEY and CDR2 SMNVEV (reference sequence). The CDR3 runs 14 residues. CDR3 region: CATNTGGGFNEQFF. CDR3 bases: TGTGCCACCAACACTGGGGGGGGCTTCAATGAGCAGTTCTTC.

The CDR3 DNA sequence: TGTGCCAGCAGCTTAATCGAAATGATAGGGGACAGGTCCTTGGGGGCTTTCTTT. It specifies CASSLIEMIGDRSLGAFF. The chain links TRBV7-2 to TRBJ1-1; TRBD1 aligns across 8 bases. The V gene's germline CDR1 is SGHTA and CDR2 FQGNSA. J was trimmed by 11 bases and V by 2 bases; bases with no gene match: 22. The CDR3 has 18 residues.

This chain links TRBV19 with TRBJ1-2, with D maybe TRBD1 (5 bases). The CDR3 has 19 amino acids. Germline-derived CDR1 and CDR2 are LNHDA and SQIVND (reference sequence). V shed 5 bases and J shed 0 bases, with 25 bases lying between them. The CDR3 spells CASSVDVRAETRTNYGYTF. The CDR3 bases are TGTGCCAGTAGTGTTGATGTCAGGGCCGAAACAAGGACTAACTATGGCTACACCTTC. Full variable domain (outside the CDR3, taken from reference TRBV19 and TRBJ1-2): DGGITQSPKYLFRKEGQNVTLSCEQNLNHDAMYWYRQDPGQGLRLIYYSQIVNDFQKGDIAEGYSVSREKKESFPLTVTSAQKNPTAFYLCASSVDVRAETRTNYGYTFGSGTRLTVV.

The V call is TRBV6-5, the J call TRBJ2-7, with 7 bases fitting TRBD2. The V gene's germline CDR1 is MNHEY and CDR2 SVGAGI. The CDR3 loop spans 16 amino acids. The V and J ends lost 4 bases and 3 bases, in that order; junction bases with no gene match: 12. CDR3 amino acids: CASSSVAGGQSYEQYF. The DNA for the CDR3 is TGTGCCAGCAGTTCAGTAGCGGGCGGGCAAAGCTACGAGCAGTACTTC.

The gene calls are TRBV10-2 and TRBJ1-1; the D gene is possibly TRBD1 (6 bases). The CDR3 has 17 amino acids. The germline V gene encodes CDR1 WSHSY and CDR2 SAAADI. Trimming left V 8 bases short and J 0 bases short, with 22 bases between. This chain's CDR3 is CASPSGGQPFMNTEAFF. The CDR3 DNA reads TGCGCCAGCCCCTCCGGGGGGCAGCCGTTCATGAACACTGAAGCTTTCTTT.

J is TRBJ1-2 and V is TRBV9; tentative D call: TRBD1 (5 bases). Deletions cut 4 bases from V and 0 bases from J, with 13 bases between. The CDR3 length is 15 residues. Germline V gives CDR1 SGDLS, CDR2 YYNGEE. The chain's CDR3 is CASSRPRGTNYGYTF. DNA of the CDR3: TGTGCCAGCAGCCGCCCTCGGGGGACTAACTATGGCTACACCTTC. The full variable domain, its missing parts supplied by reference TRBV9 and TRBJ1-2, is DSGVTQTPKHLITATGQRVTLRCSPRSGDLSVYWYQQSLDQGLQFLIQYYNGEERAKGNILERFSAQQFPDLHSELNLSSLELGDSALYFCASSRPRGTNYGYTFGSGTRLTVV.

The chain uses TRBV5-1 and TRBJ2-1; 7 bases are a match to TRBD2. CDR3 length: 18 residues. V shed 6 bases and J 0 bases; nucleotides not matched to a gene: 15. Per germline, CDR1 SGHRS and CDR2 YFSETQ. In nucleotides, the CDR3 is TGCGCCAGCAAATGGGGGGGGTCGGGTCTTAGCTCCTACAATGAGCAGTTCTTC. This encodes CASKWGGSGLSSYNEQFF.

For the CDR3, the DNA is TGTGCCAGCAGCCAAGATGCCAGGCCTTATAGCAATCAGCCCCAGCATTTT. Protein sequence: CASSQDARPYSNQPQHF. This chain links TRBV4-2 with TRBJ1-5; D gene ambiguous. V shed 0 bases and J shed 0 bases, with 12 bases lying between them. Germline CDR1 is LGHNA and CDR2 is YNFKEQ. The CDR3 consists of 17 residues.

Notes on this clone: This CDR3 is also generated by other DNA sequences in the sample. The chain combines TRBV6-5 with TRBJ1-1; TRBD1 matches 7 bases. Trimming took 0 bases from V and 2 from J; bases not matched to a gene: 3. This CDR3 spans 15 amino acids. In germline, CDR1 is MNHEY, CDR2 SVGAGI. The CDR3 is CASSYSRGLNTEAFF. DNA for the CDR3: TGTGCCAGCAGTTACTCTAGGGGGCTTAACACTGAAGCTTTCTTT.

J is TRBJ2-3 and V is TRBV6-5; 8 positions match TRBD1. Germline assignment: CDR1 MNHEY and CDR2 SVGAGI. J lost 4 bases, V lost 1 base, and 4 bases had no gene match. CDR3 length: 15 amino acids. DNA for the CDR3: TGTGCCAGCAGTTACTGGGGGACAGGAGCAGATACGCAGTATTTT. This sequence encodes CASSYWGTGADTQYF.

This chain joins TRBV6-4 and TRBJ2-3; 15 nucleotides agree with TRBD2. Per germline, CDR1 MRHNA and CDR2 SNTAGT. There are 16 residues in the CDR3. The V and J ends lost 8 bases and 5 bases, in that order; junction bases with no gene match: 8. The CDR3 here is CASARTSGGDLDTQYF. CDR3 in DNA: TGTGCCAGCGCGCGGACTAGCGGGGGGGACCTAGATACGCAGTATTTT.

The V and J genes are TRBV4-1 and TRBJ1-2, with D perhaps TRBD1 (5 bases). The CDR3 is 13 amino acids. V dropped 3 bases and J dropped 13 bases, with 18 bases sitting between them. The V gene's germline CDR1 is MGHRA and CDR2 YSYEKL. The CDR3 is CASSHVGTPLFTF. In nucleotides, the CDR3 is TGCGCCAGCAGCCATGTCGGGACTCCCCTTTTCACCTTC.

The V and J genes are TRBV9 and TRBJ2-3; 10 nucleotides align to TRBD1. The CDR3 has 19 residues. V was pared by 1 base and J by 4 bases, with 15 bases of the junction left unmatched. Germline CDR1 is SGDLS and CDR2 is YYNGEE. The CDR3 nucleotides read TGTGCCAGCAGCGTACCTAGGGACAGGGGTAAAACAGGGCCAGATACGCAGTATTTT. Translation: CASSVPRDRGKTGPDTQYF.

The rearrangement links TRBV7-3 to TRBJ2-5; perhaps TRBD2 as D (5 bases). The CDR3 sequence is 15 residues long. V lost 2 bases, J lost 4 bases, and 14 bases lay in between. CDR1 is SGHTA and CDR2 is FQGTGA in the germline V gene. CDR3 sequence: CASSLGGSGGETQYF. The DNA for the CDR3 is TGTGCCAGCAGCTTAGGCGGTTCTGGAGGAGAGACCCAGTACTTC.

The chain couples TRBV5-1 to TRBJ1-2; D gene unclear. The CDR3 has 15 residues. CDR1 SGHRS and CDR2 YFSETQ come from the germline V gene. V dropped 3 bases and J dropped 2 bases, with 14 bases sitting between them. This chain's CDR3 is CASSSSDGINYGYTF. The CDR3 nucleotides are TGCGCCAGCAGCTCCTCCGACGGGATAAACTATGGCTACACCTTC.

This chain uses TRBV4-3 with TRBJ2-1; no firm D call. Germline CDR1 is LGHNA and CDR2 is YSLEER. V gave up 0 bases and J gave up 0 bases, with 12 bases separating them. CDR3 length: 17 residues. The CDR3 protein is CASSQDRGSSSYNEQFF. CDR3 coding DNA: TGCGCCAGCAGCCAAGATAGAGGATCAAGCTCCTACAATGAGCAGTTCTTC.

The V gene is TRBV28, the J gene TRBJ1-1, with a tentative D call TRBD1 (5 bases). Germline V gives CDR1 MDHEN, CDR2 SYDVKM. V lost 2 bases and J 7 bases, leaving 11 bases between the germline ends. The CDR3 has 13 residues. CDR3 DNA sequence: TGTGCCAGCAGTTTAGGGGGGAACGGTGAAGCTTTCTTT. Translated, it gives CASSLGGNGEAFF.

The chain carries TRBV10-1 and TRBJ1-1; TRBD1 aligns across 7 bases. Germline values: CDR1 WNHNN, CDR2 SYGVQD (reference sequence). V lost 0 bases, J lost 11 bases, and 3 bases stayed unmatched. This CDR3 is 12 amino acids long. The CDR3 DNA reads as TGCGCCAGCAGTGAGTCCCGCAGGGGGGCTTTCTTT. Amino acid sequence: CASSESRRGAFF.

The chain combines TRBV7-8 with TRBJ2-7; D possibly corresponds to TRBD1 (6 bases). Looked up from germline, CDR1 is SGHVS and CDR2 is FQNEAQ. The CDR3 extends over 16 amino acids. V lost 0 bases to trimming and J lost 2 bases, with 14 bases between them. CDR3 residues: CASSLARVDRTYEQYF. Written as DNA, the CDR3 is TGTGCCAGCAGCTTAGCTCGGGTGGACAGAACCTACGAGCAGTACTTC.

The rearrangement links TRBV7-9 to TRBJ2-7; D is perhaps TRBD1 (5 bases). V was shortened by 3 bases and J by 1 base, with 10 bases between the two germline ends. The germline V gene encodes CDR1 SEHNR and CDR2 FQNEAQ (reference sequence). The length of the CDR3 is 14 residues. The CDR3 region is CASSLTVASYEQYF. The CDR3 DNA reads as TGTGCCAGCAGCTTGACAGTGGCTTCCTACGAGCAGTACTTC.

The chain has TRBV11-2 and TRBJ2-2; no firm D call. CDR3 length: 12 residues. V lost 3 bases and J 9 bases, leaving 8 bases between the germline ends. CDR1 SGHAT and CDR2 FQNNGV come from the germline V gene. The CDR3 sequence: CASSFGFWELFF. In DNA, the CDR3 is TGTGCCAGCAGCTTCGGGTTTTGGGAGCTGTTTTTT.